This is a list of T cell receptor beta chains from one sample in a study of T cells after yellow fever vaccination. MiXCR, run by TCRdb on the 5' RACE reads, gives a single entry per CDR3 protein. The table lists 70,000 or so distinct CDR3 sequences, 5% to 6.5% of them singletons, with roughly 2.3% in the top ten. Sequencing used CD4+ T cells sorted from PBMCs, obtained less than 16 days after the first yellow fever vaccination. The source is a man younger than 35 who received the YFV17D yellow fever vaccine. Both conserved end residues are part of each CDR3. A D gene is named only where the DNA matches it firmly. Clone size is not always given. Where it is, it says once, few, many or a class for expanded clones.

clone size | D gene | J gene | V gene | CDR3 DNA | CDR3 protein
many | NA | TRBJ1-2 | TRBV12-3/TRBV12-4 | TGTGCCAGCATTTCCACTTTCGGGGGTCCTAACTATGGCTACACCTTC | CASISTFGGPNYGYTF
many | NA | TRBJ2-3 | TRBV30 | TGTGCCTGGAGTGTAGGGAACAGCCAAATCACAGATACGCAGTATTTT | CAWSVGNSQITDTQYF
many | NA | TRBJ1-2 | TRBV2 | TGTGCCAGCAGCAGACACACGGGTGGCTACACCTTC | CASSRHTGGYTF
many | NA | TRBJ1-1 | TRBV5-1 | TGCGCCAGCAGCGGGCTCGGGGGGAACACTGAAGCTTTCTTT | CASSGLGGNTEAFF
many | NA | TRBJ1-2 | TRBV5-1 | TGCGCCAGCAGATCGCTTTCTTCGGGCGGAGCCGGCTACACCTTC | CASRSLSSGGAGYTF
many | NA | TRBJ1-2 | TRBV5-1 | TGCGCCAGCAGATCCTATAAACAGGGAAGCGATGGCTACACCTTC | CASRSYKQGSDGYTF
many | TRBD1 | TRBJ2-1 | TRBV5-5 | TGTGCCAGCAGCTTGCGACAGGGGGTCGATGAGCAGTTCTTC | CASSLRQGVDEQFF
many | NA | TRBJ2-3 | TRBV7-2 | TGTGCCAGCAGCTTAAGTCCGTTCGGCACAGATACGCAGTATTTT | CASSLSPFGTDTQYF
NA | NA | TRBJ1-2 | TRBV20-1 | TGCAGTGCTAGTCGGGCAGGGGAAGTAGGGTATGGCTACACCTTC | CSASRAGEVGYGYTF
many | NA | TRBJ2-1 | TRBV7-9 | TGTGCCAGCAGCCGCGGGCTCCTCTCTTACAATGAGCAGTTCTTC | CASSRGLLSYNEQFF
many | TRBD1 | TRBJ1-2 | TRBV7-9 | TGTGCCAGCAGCCCAAGAAGACAGGGTTTCGGCTACACCTTC | CASSPRRQGFGYTF
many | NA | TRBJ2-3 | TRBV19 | TGTGCCAGTAAGCAGGAATTTAGCACAGATACGCAGTATTTT | CASKQEFSTDTQYF
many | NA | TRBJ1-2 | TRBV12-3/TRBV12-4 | TGTGCCAGCAAGGAAGCCAATATGAATGGCTACACCTTC | CASKEANMNGYTF
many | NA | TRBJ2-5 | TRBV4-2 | TGTGCCAGCAGCCAAATGTCTGGCGGGGGCAGGGAGACCCAGTACTTC | CASSQMSGGGRETQYF
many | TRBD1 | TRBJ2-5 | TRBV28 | TGTGCCAGCAGAAGGACAGGGGGCGAGGGGACCCAGTACTTC | CASRRTGGEGTQYF
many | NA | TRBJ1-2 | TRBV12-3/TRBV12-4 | TGTGCCAGCAGTCCCTACCAGGGGATGATCTTCTCCTATGGCTACACCTTC | CASSPYQGMIFSYGYTF
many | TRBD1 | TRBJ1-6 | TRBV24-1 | TGTGCCACCAGTGATTTGGGCAGGGGGAATTCACCCCTCCACTTT | CATSDLGRGNSPLHF
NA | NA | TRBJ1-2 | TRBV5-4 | TGTGCCAGCAGCTTTACCCAGGGCCTTTCCGGCTACACCTTC | CASSFTQGLSGYTF
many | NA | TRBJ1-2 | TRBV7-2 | TGTGCCAGCAGCTTCGAGGTCTATGGCTACACCTTC | CASSFEVYGYTF
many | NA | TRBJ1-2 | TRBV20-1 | TGCAGTGCTAGAGACCAGGGGTCCCTTAACTATGGCTACACCTTC | CSARDQGSLNYGYTF
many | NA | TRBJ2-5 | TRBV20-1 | TGCAGTGCTAGTCCTGGGGAGACCCAGTACTTC | CSASPGETQYF
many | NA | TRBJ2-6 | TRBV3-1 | TGTGCCAGCAGCCAAGTGCCGGGCTCTGGGGCCAACGTCCTGACTTTC | CASSQVPGSGANVLTF
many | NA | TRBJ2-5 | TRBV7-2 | TGTGCCAGCAGCCCGGCAGGGGCGAAAGAGACCCAGTACTTC | CASSPAGAKETQYF
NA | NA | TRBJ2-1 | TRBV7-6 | TGTGCCAGCAGCTTAGGGGGCCTGGGTGAGCAGTTCTTC | CASSLGGLGEQFF
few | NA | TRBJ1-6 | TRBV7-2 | TGTGCCAGCCGCATGGCCGGGACAACCTATAATTCACCCCTCCACTTT | CASRMAGTTYNSPLHF
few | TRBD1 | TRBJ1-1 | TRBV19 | TGTGCCAGTAGCACAGGACAGGGGCACACTGAAGCTTTCTTT | CASSTGQGHTEAFF
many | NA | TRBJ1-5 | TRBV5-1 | TGCGCCAGCAGCTTGGAGGGACATCAGCCCCAGCATTTT | CASSLEGHQPQHF
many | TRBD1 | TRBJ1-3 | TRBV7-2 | TGTGCCAGCAGCGTATCCGGGACAGCGACCCATCGAAACACCATATATTTT | CASSVSGTATHRNTIYF
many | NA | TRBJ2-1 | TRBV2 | TGTGCCAGCATTAGATTGATGGCCTACAATGAGCAGTTCTTC | CASIRLMAYNEQFF
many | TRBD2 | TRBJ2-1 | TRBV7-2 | TGTGCCAGCAGCTTTAGGCTAGCGGGGATAAATGAGCAGTTCTTC | CASSFRLAGINEQFF
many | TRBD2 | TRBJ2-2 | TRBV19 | TGTGCCAGTAGTATAGGGGTCACTAGCGCCGGGGAGCTGTTTTTT | CASSIGVTSAGELFF
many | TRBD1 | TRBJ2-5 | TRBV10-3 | TGTGCCATCAGTGTTCGAGACAGGGCTCCCCCGCCCCAGTACTTC | CAISVRDRAPPPQYF
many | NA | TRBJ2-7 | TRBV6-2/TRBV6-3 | TGTGCCAGCAGAACCCAGGGCTTCTGGGGCTACGAGCAGTACTTC | CASRTQGFWGYEQYF
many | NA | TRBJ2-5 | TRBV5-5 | TGTGCCAGCAGCTTGGTAGGCAGGGTCGGGATTGGAGAGACCCAGTACTTC | CASSLVGRVGIGETQYF
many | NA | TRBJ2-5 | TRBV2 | TGTGCCAGCGGGGAGACCCAGTACTTC | CASGETQYF
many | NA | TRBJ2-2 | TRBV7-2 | TGTGCCAGCAGCTTCGAGTGGACCGGGGAGCTGTTTTTT | CASSFEWTGELFF
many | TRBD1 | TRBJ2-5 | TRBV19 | TGTGCCAGTAGTATTCAGGGGGCGGAGACCCAGTACTTC | CASSIQGAETQYF
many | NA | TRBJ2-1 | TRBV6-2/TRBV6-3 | TGTGCCAGCATGTTCACCCCAAATAAGCAGTTCTTC | CASMFTPNKQFF
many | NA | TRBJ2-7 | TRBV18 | TGTGCCAGCTCCCCCGGCAGGGCCCTTCCCTACGAGCAGTACTTC | CASSPGRALPYEQYF
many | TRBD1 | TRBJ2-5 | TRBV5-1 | TGCGCCAGCGTAGGTCAAGGGGGCGTCTTCGCGGAGACCCAGTACTTC | CASVGQGGVFAETQYF
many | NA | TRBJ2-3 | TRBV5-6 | TGTGCCAGCAGCTCGGGACCACTCACAGATACGCAGTATTTT | CASSSGPLTDTQYF
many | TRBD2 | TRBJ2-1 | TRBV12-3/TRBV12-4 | TGTGCCAGCAGTTTATTGGCGAGCGGGAGCCCACAGTCCAATGAGCAGTTCTTC | CASSLLASGSPQSNEQFF
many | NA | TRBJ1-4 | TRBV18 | TGTGCCAGCTCACCACGGAGGGACGAAGAAAAACTGTTTTTT | CASSPRRDEEKLFF
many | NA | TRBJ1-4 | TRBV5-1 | TGCGCCAGCAGCTTGGAGGATCCAACTAATGAAAAACTGTTTTTT | CASSLEDPTNEKLFF
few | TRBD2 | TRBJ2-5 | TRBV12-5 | TGTGCTAGTGGTTTGCCACGGGTAGCGGGGGGAGCCCAGTACTTC | CASGLPRVAGGAQYF
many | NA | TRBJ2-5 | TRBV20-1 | TGCAGTGCTAGTGGAACGGGAGTAGGGACCCAGTACTTC | CSASGTGVGTQYF
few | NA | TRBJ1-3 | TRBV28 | TGTGCCAGCAGTTTTGTAGGGACGTGGGAAAGAACCTCTGGAAACACCATATATTTT | CASSFVGTWERTSGNTIYF
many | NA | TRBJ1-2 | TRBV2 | TGTGCCAGCAGTGGGGACGGGGGCCATGGCTACACCTTC | CASSGDGGHGYTF
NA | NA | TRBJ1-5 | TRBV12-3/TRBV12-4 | TGTGCCAGCAGTTTTAAGTACAGCAATCAGCCCCAGCATTTT | CASSFKYSNQPQHF
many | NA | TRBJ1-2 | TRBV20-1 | TGCAGTGCTCGCCTGGACGGCAATAACTATGGCTACACCTTC | CSARLDGNNYGYTF
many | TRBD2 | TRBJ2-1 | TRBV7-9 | TGTGCCAGCAGCCCCCTACCCCGACTAGCGGCGAGCTCCTACAATGAGCAGTTCTTC | CASSPLPRLAASSYNEQFF
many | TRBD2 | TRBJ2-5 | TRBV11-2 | TGTGCCAGCAGCCCGAAGCGGGGGGGGGTCTCCGAGACCCAGTACTTC | CASSPKRGGVSETQYF
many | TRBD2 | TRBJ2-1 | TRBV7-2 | TGTGCCAGCAGCAGGGGACTAGCTGCGAATGAGCAGTTCTTC | CASSRGLAANEQFF
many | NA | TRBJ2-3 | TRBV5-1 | TGCGCCAGCAGCTTGCCGGAGAATACGCAGTATTTT | CASSLPENTQYF
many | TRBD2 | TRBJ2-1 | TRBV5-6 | TGTGCCAGCAGCCTCAACCGGGACTACCAGTTCTTC | CASSLNRDYQFF